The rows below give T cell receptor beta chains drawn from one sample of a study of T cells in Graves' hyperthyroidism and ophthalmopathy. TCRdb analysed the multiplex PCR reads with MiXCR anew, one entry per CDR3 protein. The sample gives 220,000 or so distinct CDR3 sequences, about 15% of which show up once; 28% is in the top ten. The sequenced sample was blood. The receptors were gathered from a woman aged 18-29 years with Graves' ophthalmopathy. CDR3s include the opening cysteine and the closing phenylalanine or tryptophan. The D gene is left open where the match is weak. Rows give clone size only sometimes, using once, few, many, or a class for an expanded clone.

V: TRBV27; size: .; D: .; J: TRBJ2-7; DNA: TGTGCCAGCAGTTTTTCAGGAGTCTTATACTACGAGCAGTACTTC; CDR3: CASSFSGVLYYEQYF
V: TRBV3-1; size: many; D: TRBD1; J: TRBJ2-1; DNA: TGTGCCAGCAGCCCGAGGTCGGGACAGTACAATGAGCAGTTCTTC; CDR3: CASSPRSGQYNEQFF
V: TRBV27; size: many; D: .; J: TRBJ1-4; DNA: TGTGCCAGCAGTTTATTGGCAGGCCATAATGAAAAACTGTTTTTT; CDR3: CASSLLAGHNEKLFF
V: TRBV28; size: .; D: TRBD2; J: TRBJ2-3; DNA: TGTGCCAGCAGTCGTCGTAGCGGGGGGAGCACAGATACGCAGTATTTT; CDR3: CASSRRSGGSTDTQYF
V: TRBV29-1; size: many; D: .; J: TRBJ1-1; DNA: TGCAGCGTTGCAGCACAGAACACTGAAGCTTTCTTT; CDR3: CSVAAQNTEAFF
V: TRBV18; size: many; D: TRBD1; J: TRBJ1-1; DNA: TGTGCCAGCTCACCAACCGGGACAGGGGAGGAAGCTTTCTTT; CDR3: CASSPTGTGEEAFF
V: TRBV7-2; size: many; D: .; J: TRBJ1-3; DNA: TGTGCCAGCAGCCCCCTCGGGACAAATTCAGGAAACACCATATATTTT; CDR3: CASSPLGTNSGNTIYF
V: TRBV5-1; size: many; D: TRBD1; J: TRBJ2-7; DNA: TGCGCCAGCAGCTCAGGGCCGGGACAGCCATACGAGCAGTACTTC; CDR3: CASSSGPGQPYEQYF
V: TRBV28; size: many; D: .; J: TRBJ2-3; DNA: TGTGCCAGCAGTTCCCCTCAGGGAGTGGGCACAGATACGCAGTATTTT; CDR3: CASSSPQGVGTDTQYF
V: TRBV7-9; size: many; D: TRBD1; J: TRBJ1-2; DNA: TGTGCCAGCAGCTATTCTGACAGGGACGATGGCTACACCTTC; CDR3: CASSYSDRDDGYTF
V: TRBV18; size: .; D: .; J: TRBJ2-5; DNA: TGTGCCAGCTCAACCAGACAGCAAGAGACCCAGTACTTC; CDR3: CASSTRQQETQYF
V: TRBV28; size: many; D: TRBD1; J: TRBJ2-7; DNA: TGTGCCAGCAGTATAACAGGGGTCCGCGAGCAGTACTTC; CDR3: CASSITGVREQYF
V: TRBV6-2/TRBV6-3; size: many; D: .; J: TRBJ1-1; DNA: TGTGCCAGCCGGGGGACCATTGATTTGAACACTGAAGCTTTCTTT; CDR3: CASRGTIDLNTEAFF
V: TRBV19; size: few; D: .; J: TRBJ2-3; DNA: TGTGCCAGTAGCGACGGGTACAGCACAGATACGCAGTATTTT; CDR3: CASSDGYSTDTQYF
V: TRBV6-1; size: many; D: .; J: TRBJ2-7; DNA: TGTGCCAGCAGTGATCACCGCCTCTACGAGCAGTACTTC; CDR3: CASSDHRLYEQYF
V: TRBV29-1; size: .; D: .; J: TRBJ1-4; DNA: TGCAGCGTTGTACAACGACAGCCTAATGAAAAACTGTTTTTT; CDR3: CSVVQRQPNEKLFF
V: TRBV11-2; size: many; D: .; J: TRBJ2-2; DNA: TGTGCCAGCAGCTTAATAGTGGGCAGGAACACCGGGGAGCTGTTTTTT; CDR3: CASSLIVGRNTGELFF
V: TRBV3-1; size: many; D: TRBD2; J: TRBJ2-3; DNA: TGTGCCAGCAGCCAAGGGGGACTAGCGTTCTTAGATACGCAGTATTTT; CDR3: CASSQGGLAFLDTQYF
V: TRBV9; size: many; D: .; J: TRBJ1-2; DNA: TGTGCCAGCAGCCAACTGGGGCTTGGGGGAGCTAACTATGGCTACACCTTC; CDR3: CASSQLGLGGANYGYTF
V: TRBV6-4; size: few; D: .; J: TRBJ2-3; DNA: TGTGCCAGCAGTGACTCAAAGACGGGGCACACAGATACGCAGTATTTT; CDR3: CASSDSKTGHTDTQYF
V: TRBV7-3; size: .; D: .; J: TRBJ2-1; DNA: TGTGCCAGCTCCCAGGGACGTTACGATGAGCAGTTCTTC; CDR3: CASSQGRYDEQFF
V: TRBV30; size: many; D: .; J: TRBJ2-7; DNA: TGTGCCTGGGACGGAGGGGTGGGCCCTGCCGTGGACGAGCAGTACTTC; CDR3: CAWDGGVGPAVDEQYF
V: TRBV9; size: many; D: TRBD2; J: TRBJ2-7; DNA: TGTGCCAGCAGCGTAGGGGCGGGAGGCACGAACTACGAGCAGTACTTC; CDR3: CASSVGAGGTNYEQYF
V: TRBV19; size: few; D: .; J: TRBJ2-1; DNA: TGTGCCAGTAGTATAGAACCACGGGACTACAATGAGCAGTTCTTC; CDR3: CASSIEPRDYNEQFF
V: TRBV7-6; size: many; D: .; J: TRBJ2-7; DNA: TGTGCCAGCAGCCCCAGGGAAGGCTCCTACGAGCAGTACTTC; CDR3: CASSPREGSYEQYF
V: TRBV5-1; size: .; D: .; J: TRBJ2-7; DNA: TGCGCCAGCAGCCCTACCTACGAGCAGTACTTC; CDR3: CASSPTYEQYF